Each of the 26 T cell receptor beta chains below was sequenced from the same sample in a study of Ad26.COV2.S vaccination and SARS-CoV-2 variants. TCRdb keeps only in-frame clones here, not all; method: immunoSEQ multiplex PCR. Of around 450,000 clones in the sample, approximately 90% were seen once. Treatment given: around 19 received Ad26.COV2.S at low or high dose, single or two shots; about 5 received placebo; per-sample allocation not given. After the first vaccine or placebo injection, samples were drawn on day 63. The sequenced sample was peripheral blood, obtained in a trial of Ad26.COV2.S vaccine versus placebo. All receptors derive from a person aged 18-60 years who received the Ad26.COV2.S COVID-19 vaccine or a placebo.

The sample holds one count of this clone. The J gene is TRBJ1-2, the V gene TRBV28, with D possibly matching TRBD1 (6 bases). The CDR3 runs to 13 residues. Germline V gene sequence: CDR1 MDHEN, CDR2 SYDVKM. Trimming removed 5 bases at V and 4 bases at J, with 11 bases between. The CDR3 DNA reads TGTGCCAGCAGTCCGGGGGCCCTCTATGGCTACACCTTC. Residues: CASSPGALYGYTF.

Only one count was recorded for this clone. The CDR3 here is CASSQPGQKGGYTF. The DNA for the CDR3 is TGCGCCAGCAGCCAACCCGGACAGAAGGGTGGCTACACCTTC. The gene calls are TRBV4-1 and TRBJ1-2, with a weak D call TRBD1 (6 bases). The CDR3 contains 14 residues. From germline, CDR1 is MGHRA and CDR2 YSYEKL. V was shortened by 2 bases and J by 7 bases, with 14 bases between the two germline ends.

The V and J genes are TRBV29-1 and TRBJ2-1; 7 bases align to TRBD2. From germline, CDR1 is SQVTM and CDR2 ANQGSEA. V lost 4 bases, J lost 10 bases, and 13 bases stayed unmatched. The CDR3 contains 14 residues. The CDR3 nucleotides are TGCAGCGTTGGAGGCGGGAGCGCGGCGATCGAGCAGTTCTTC. Encoded protein: CSVGGGSAAIEQFF.

The chain uses TRBV14 and TRBJ2-1; TRBD2 matches at 11 bases. This CDR3 has 17 residues. V lost 4 bases and J lost 0; bases outside the gene matches: 5. Germline V lookup: CDR1 SGHDN, CDR2 FVKESK. CDR3 protein: CASSLLAGAPSYNEQFF. The DNA for the CDR3 is TGTGCCAGCAGCCTACTAGCGGGAGCCCCCTCCTACAATGAGCAGTTCTTC.

This rearrangement joins TRBV3-1 (or the pseudogene TRBV3-2) to TRBJ2-1, with 8 nucleotides matching TRBD2. Germline-derived CDR1 and CDR2 are LGHDT and YNNKEL (reference sequence). The CDR3 totals 15 residues. Trimming took 6 bases from V and 8 from J; bases not matched to a gene: 12. CDR3 nucleotides: TGTGCCAGCAGTATCCCCGGGACTAGTCGCTATGAGCAGTTCTTC. As protein: CASSIPGTSRYEQFF.

This clone occurred once. The V and J genes are TRBV9 and TRBJ2-1; 9 positions match TRBD1. The V gene end was trimmed by 7 bases and the J gene end by 3 bases; junction bases not matched to a gene: 8. The length of the CDR3 is 15 residues. Germline V gives CDR1 SGDLS, CDR2 YYNGEE. CDR3 in amino acids: CASGTDRGFYNEQFF. The CDR3 DNA reads as TGTGCCAGCGGCACGGACAGGGGATTCTACAATGAGCAGTTCTTC.

This clone was detected only once. This chain's CDR3 is CASSQTGTLSYNEQFF. The CDR3 DNA follows: TGTGCCAGCAGCCAAACCGGGACACTCTCCTACAATGAGCAGTTCTTC. V gene TRBV6-4 combines with J gene TRBJ2-1, with D possibly TRBD1 on 6 matching bases. V was cut by 6 bases and J by 0 bases, with 15 bases left in between. CDR1 MRHNA and CDR2 SNTAGT come from the germline V gene. The CDR3 is 16 residues long.

The V and J genes are TRBV9 and TRBJ2-3, with D unresolved. Germline CDR1 SGDLS, CDR2 YYNGEE. There are 15 residues in the CDR3. The V and J ends lost 10 bases and 2 bases respectively, with 20 bases between them. The CDR3 nucleotides read TGTGCCTCGGCGAAGTGGGATGGGCCCACAGATACGCAGTATTTT. It translates to CASAKWDGPTDTQYF.

The chain has TRBV2 and TRBJ2-1; 11 bases are a match to TRBD2. CDR3 size: 16 residues. Germline CDR1 and CDR2: SNHLY and FYNNEI. Trimming took 5 bases from V and 6 from J; bases not matched to a gene: 9. The DNA for the CDR3 is TGTGCCAGCAGTCCACTACTAGCGGGAGTTACCAATGAGCAGTTCTTC. It codes for CASSPLLAGVTNEQFF.

This clone was observed a handful of times. The chain links TRBV4-1 to TRBJ1-5, with D perhaps TRBD1 (5 bases). Trimming left V 2 bases short and J 1 base short, with 9 bases between. The CDR3 spans 15 residues. The germline gives CDR1 MGHRA, CDR2 YSYEKL. CDR3 amino acids: CASSQIRDSNQPQHF. In DNA form, the CDR3 reads TGCGCCAGCAGCCAAATCCGGGACAGCAATCAGCCCCAGCATTTT.

This chain joins TRBV10-3 and TRBJ1-1, with TRBD1 matching over 7 bases. With 2 bases clipped from V and 0 bases from J, the junction kept 3 bases outside the gene matches. The CDR3 extends over 15 amino acids. Per the germline V gene, CDR1 is ENHRY and CDR2 is SYGVKD. CDR3 residues: CAISEIGTVNTEAFF. The CDR3 nucleotides are TGTGCCATCAGTGAGATTGGGACAGTGAACACTGAAGCTTTCTTT.

The chain employs TRBV3-1 (or the pseudogene TRBV3-2) and TRBJ2-5, with 12 bases identical to TRBD2. Germline-derived CDR1 and CDR2 are LGHDT and YNNKEL (reference sequence). Losses at the gene ends were 5 bases for V and 2 bases for J; bases not matched to a gene: 9. This CDR3 has 17 residues. Here the CDR3 reads CASSNTHGTSGQETQYF. As DNA, the CDR3 is TGTGCCAGCAGCAACACACACGGGACTAGCGGGCAAGAGACCCAGTACTTC.

CDR3 residues: CASSYSSGTITDTQYF. In nucleotides, the CDR3 is TGTGCCAGCAGTTACTCGTCGGGAACGATCACAGATACGCAGTATTTT. The chain carries TRBV6-5 and TRBJ2-3; D possibly corresponds to TRBD2 (5 bases). Germline V gene sequence: CDR1 MNHEY, CDR2 SVGAGI. The CDR3 runs to 16 residues. V was trimmed by 0 bases and J by 2 bases, leaving 12 bases between them.

V is TRBV9 and J is TRBJ2-1; tentatively, D is TRBD2 (5 bases). Germline CDR1 reads SGDLS; CDR2 reads YYNGEE. CDR3 length equals 16 residues. V was trimmed by 1 base and J by 4 bases, leaving 15 bases between them. The CDR3 coding sequence is TGTGCCAGCAGCGTACGGAGTAGCGTGGTTTACAATGAGCAGTTCTTC. Translated: CASSVRSSVVYNEQFF. Drawing the rest from reference TRBV9 and TRBJ2-1, the complete variable domain is DSGVTQTPKHLITATGQRVTLRCSPRSGDLSVYWYQQSLDQGLQFLIQYYNGEERAKGNILERFSAQQFPDLHSELNLSSLELGDSALYFCASSVRSSVVYNEQFFGPGTRLTVL.

The chain carries TRBV19 and TRBJ1-1, with D tentatively TRBD1 (6 bases). V was cut by 10 bases and J by 5 bases, with 14 bases left in between. CDR1 LNHDA and CDR2 SQIVND come from the germline V gene (reference sequence). The CDR3 has 12 residues. This CDR3 is CATRGGGTEAFF. The CDR3 bases are TGTGCCACCAGAGGGGGGGGAACTGAAGCTTTCTTT. Drawing the rest from reference TRBV19 and TRBJ1-1, the complete variable domain is DGGITQSPKYLFRKEGQNVTLSCEQNLNHDAMYWYRQDPGQGLRLIYYSQIVNDFQKGDIAEGYSVSREKKESFPLTVTSAQKNPTAFYLCATRGGGTEAFFGQGTRLTVV.

The J gene is TRBJ2-3, the V gene TRBV28; 7 nucleotides line up with TRBD2. The CDR3 runs 13 residues. Trimming took 9 bases from V and 1 from J; bases not matched to a gene: 4. Germline V lookup: CDR1 MDHEN, CDR2 SYDVKM. CDR3 nucleotides: TGTGCCAGTGAGCGGGAAGGCACAGATACGCAGTATTTT. Amino acids: CASEREGTDTQYF.

This clone was seen once. This rearrangement joins TRBV2 to TRBJ1-6, with unresolved D. The CDR3 loop spans 17 amino acids. The germline V and J ends were trimmed by 1 base and 4 bases, with 14 bases remaining between them. CDR1 is SNHLY and CDR2 is FYNNEI in the germline V gene. The DNA for the CDR3 is TGTGCCAGCAGTGAAGGGCGGGCCCGATCATATAATTCACCCCTCCACTTT. As protein: CASSEGRARSYNSPLHF.

The chain carries TRBV2 and TRBJ2-5; 12 positions match TRBD2. The V and J ends lost 5 bases and 5 bases, in that order; junction bases with no gene match: 24. CDR1 is SNHLY and CDR2 is FYNNEI in the germline V gene. The CDR3 has 21 residues. The CDR3 region has the DNA TGTGCCAGCAGTTCCGACTCCGAGGGGCCTAGCGGGGGGGCGTTTGTGGAGACCCAGTACTTC. Its protein is CASSSDSEGPSGGAFVETQYF.

This clone was picked up one time. This chain connects TRBV13 to TRBJ1-2, with TRBD1 matching over 7 bases. V gave up 5 bases and J gave up 1 base; unmatched junction bases: 4. The CDR3 contains 14 residues. Per the germline V gene, CDR1 is PRHDT and CDR2 is FYEKMQ (reference sequence). DNA of the CDR3: TGTGCCAGCAGCATCCGACAGGGTAACTATGGCTACACCTTC. Amino acids: CASSIRQGNYGYTF. Drawing the rest from reference TRBV13 and TRBJ1-2, the complete variable domain is AAGVIQSPRHLIKEKRETATLKCYPIPRHDTVYWYQQGPGQDPQFLISFYEKMQSDKGSIPDRFSAQQFSDYHSELNMSSLELGDSALYFCASSIRQGNYGYTFGSGTRLTVV.

This clone was detected a few times. Here the CDR3 DNA reads TGTGCCAGCAGCTTAGTCGGTGTCAGGGGGCTGCGTTGGAGCAATCAGCCCCAGCATTTT. Protein product: CASSLVGVRGLRWSNQPQHF. The genes are TRBV11-3 and TRBJ1-5; TRBD1 aligns across 8 bases. This CDR3 region has 20 residues. V was clipped by 1 base and J by 1 base; unmatched bases: 15. The germline CDR1 and CDR2 sequences are SGHNT and YENEEA. Variable domain in full (rest from reference TRBV11-3 and TRBJ1-5): EAGVVQSPRYKIIEKKQPVAFWCNPISGHNTLYWYLQNLGQGPELLIRYENEEAVDDSQLPKDRFSAERLKGVDSTLKIQPAELGDSAVYLCASSLVGVRGLRWSNQPQHFGDGTRLSIL.

The chain uses TRBV9 and TRBJ1-1, with 9 bases matching TRBD1. V was pared by 3 bases and J by 5 bases, with 5 bases of the junction left unmatched. Germline V gene lookup returns CDR1 SGDLS and CDR2 YYNGEE. The CDR3 length is 14 residues. CDR3 sequence (DNA): TGTGCCAGCAGCGCCACAGGGGGCGGAACTGAAGCTTTCTTT. As protein: CASSATGGGTEAFF.

The chain links TRBV27 to TRBJ2-2; 14 positions match TRBD2. Germline-derived CDR1 and CDR2 are MNHEY and SMNVEV (reference sequence). J lost 4 bases, V lost 7 bases, and 11 bases had no gene match. The CDR3 runs 18 residues. CDR3 nucleotides: TGTGCCAGCACCACGGGACTAGCGGGAGTTCAGGGCACCGGGGAGCTGTTTTTT. It codes for CASTTGLAGVQGTGELFF.

The V and J genes are TRBV28 and TRBJ2-6; either TRBD1 or TRBD2 may supply D (5 bases each). Deletions cut 7 bases from V and 3 bases from J, with 19 bases between. CDR3 length equals 17 residues. Germline CDR1 MDHEN, CDR2 SYDVKM. CDR3 residues: CASTSGTGLLGANVLTF. In nucleotides, the CDR3 is TGTGCCAGCACCTCCGGGACGGGGTTACTTGGGGCCAACGTCCTGACTTTC.

The V call is TRBV4-1, the J call TRBJ1-5, with D unresolved. This CDR3 is 15 amino acids long. The V end lost 0 bases, the J end lost 5 bases, and 11 bases lay between the germline ends. Germline V CDR1 and CDR2: MGHRA, YSYEKL. CDR3 sequence reads: CASSQDEGRYQPQHF. CDR3 DNA: TGCGCCAGCAGCCAAGACGAGGGCAGATATCAGCCCCAGCATTTT.

V is TRBV2 and J is TRBJ1-5; TRBD1 matches at 10 bases. CDR3 size: 21 residues. Germline lookup yields CDR1 SNHLY and CDR2 FYNNEI. Losses at the gene ends were 7 bases for V and 0 bases for J; bases not matched to a gene: 21. CDR3 in amino acids: CASKPRGSRTGGFRSNQPQHF. For the CDR3, the DNA is TGTGCCAGCAAGCCAAGAGGGAGCAGGACAGGGGGGTTTCGTAGCAATCAGCCCCAGCATTTT.

The chain joins TRBV11-2 to TRBJ2-3; D gene unclear. V dropped 1 base and J dropped 1 base, with 12 bases sitting between them. Germline CDR1 reads SGHAT; CDR2 reads FQNNGV. The CDR3 has 16 residues. The CDR3 reads CASSLVSLNRTDTQYF. CDR3 coding DNA: TGTGCCAGCAGCTTAGTGTCTCTCAACCGCACAGATACGCAGTATTTT.